A selection of T cell receptor beta chains follows, all from one sample in a study of CD8+CD57+ T cells in acquired aplastic anemia. TCRdb reprocessed the reads via MiXCR and lists one record per CDR3 protein. The sample includes some 180,000 distinct CDR3 sequences, 45% to 50% of them seen just once. Sequencing input: sorted CD4+, CD8+, or CD8+CD57+ T cells (not recorded which) from PBMCs. Every receptor here comes from a human donor in good health. The CDR3 runs from the conserved cysteine through the conserved F or W. A D gene is named only where the DNA matches it firmly. Expanded clones are given a class, and other clones once, few, many or no size at all.

CASSSRVGLVFGYTF,TGTGCCAGCAGCTCTCGAGTGGGACTGGTATTTGGCTACACCTTC,TRBV13,NA,NA,TRBJ1-2
CSARTRGLSYNEQFF,TGCAGTGCTAGGACCCGGGGGCTATCCTACAATGAGCAGTTCTTC,TRBV20-1,NA,NA,TRBJ2-1
CASSHTGNSYEQYF,TGTGCCAGCAGCCATACAGGGAACTCCTACGAGCAGTACTTC,TRBV11-3,NA,NA,TRBJ2-7
CSVLQEGGTYNEQFF,TGCAGCGTCCTACAGGAAGGGGGGACTTACAATGAGCAGTTCTTC,TRBV29-1,NA,NA,TRBJ2-1
CACSAQSPTTGSNEQYF,TGTGCCTGCAGTGCGCAATCCCCCACGACAGGGTCCAACGAGCAGTACTTC,TRBV6-1,NA,TRBD1,TRBJ2-7
CASSYSPGMETQYF,TGTGCCAGCAGTTACTCGCCGGGGATGGAGACCCAGTACTTC,TRBV6-5,many,NA,TRBJ2-5
CASSPRWDRDGYTF,TGTGCCAGTAGTCCTAGGTGGGACAGGGATGGCTACACCTTC,TRBV19,once,TRBD1,TRBJ1-2
CASSLRLVNTGEPFF,TGTGCCAGCAGCCTCCGACTGGTTAACACCGGGGAGCCGTTTTTT,TRBV4-2,NA,NA,TRBJ2-2
CASSLVGTGEGETQYF,TGTGCCAGCAGCTTAGTGGGCACGGGGGAAGGGGAGACCCAGTACTTC,TRBV7-2,NA,NA,TRBJ2-5
CASRLTGPYGYTF,TGTGCCAGTAGGCTCACAGGACCCTATGGCTACACCTTC,TRBV19,many,NA,TRBJ1-2
CATSTADRANEKLFF,TGTGCCACCAGCACAGCCGACAGAGCTAATGAAAAACTGTTTTTT,TRBV15,few,NA,TRBJ1-4
CASSVGSTNEKLFF,TGTGCCAGCAGCGTCGGTAGTACTAATGAAAAACTGTTTTTT,TRBV9,NA,NA,TRBJ1-4
CASSQDGQGYQPQHF,TGCGCCAGCAGCCAAGATGGACAGGGTTATCAGCCCCAGCATTTT,TRBV4-1,many,TRBD1,TRBJ1-5
CATSREEGDTEAFF,TGTGCCACCAGCAGAGAGGAGGGCGACACTGAAGCTTTCTTT,TRBV15,NA,NA,TRBJ1-1
CASSIGTGEQPQHF,TGTGCCAGCAGCATCGGGACAGGGGAACAGCCCCAGCATTTT,TRBV2,NA,TRBD1,TRBJ1-5
CASSRGLAGESETQYF,TGTGCCAGCAGCCGGGGACTAGCGGGAGAATCCGAGACCCAGTACTTC,TRBV7-8,NA,TRBD2,TRBJ2-5
CSASVRDSLYEQYF,TGCAGTGCTAGCGTCCGGGACAGCCTCTACGAGCAGTACTTC,TRBV20-1,NA,TRBD1,TRBJ2-7
CASSLVGGKDEQYF,TGCGCCAGCAGCTTGGTGGGGGGCAAGGACGAGCAGTACTTC,TRBV5-1,NA,NA,TRBJ2-7
CAISESWAVEAFF,TGTGCCATCAGTGAGTCGTGGGCAGTTGAAGCTTTCTTT,TRBV10-3,NA,NA,TRBJ1-1
CAISESEGKAFF,TGTGCCATCAGTGAGTCTGAGGGAAAGGCTTTCTTT,TRBV10-3,NA,NA,TRBJ1-1
CASSPGLNYYEQYF,TGTGCCAGCAGCCCGGGACTAAATTACTACGAGCAGTACTTC,TRBV5-4,many,TRBD2,TRBJ2-7
CASSPGTGAPSNYGYTF,TGTGCCAGCTCACCAGGGACAGGGGCCCCGTCTAACTATGGCTACACCTTC,TRBV18,few,TRBD1,TRBJ1-2
CSAAELPLEQFF,TGCAGTGCGGCGGAACTACCACTTGAGCAGTTCTTC,TRBV20-1,many,NA,TRBJ2-1
CATSDPVNTEAFF,TGTGCCACCAGTGACCCGGTGAACACTGAAGCTTTCTTT,TRBV24-1,NA,NA,TRBJ1-1
CASSGGADTQYF,TGTGCCAGCAGTGGGGGGGCAGATACGCAGTATTTT,TRBV2,NA,NA,TRBJ2-3
CSARDPRQGFAEQYF,TGCAGTGCTAGAGATCCGAGACAGGGATTCGCCGAGCAGTACTTC,TRBV20-1,many,TRBD1,TRBJ2-7
CASIGGQETQYF,TGTGCCAGCATCGGGGGGCAAGAGACCCAGTACTTC,TRBV6-6,many,TRBD2,TRBJ2-5
CATTGSSTGELFF,TGTGCCACCACAGGGTCGTCTACCGGGGAGCTGTTTTTT,TRBV24-1,many,NA,TRBJ2-2
CASSLLGVPLSGGELFF,TGTGCCAGCAGTTTACTCGGGGTACCACTATCGGGCGGGGAGCTGTTTTTT,TRBV12-3/TRBV12-4,many,NA,TRBJ2-2
CASSSPGQGQPYEQYF,TGTGCCAGTAGTTCGCCAGGACAGGGTCAACCCTACGAGCAGTACTTC,TRBV19,few,TRBD1,TRBJ2-7
CASSIETSGGYTF,TGTGCCAGTAGTATAGAGACGTCAGGCGGCTACACCTTC,TRBV19,many,NA,TRBJ1-2
CATSRTGGQPQHF,TGTGCCACCAGTCGAACAGGGGGTCAGCCCCAGCATTTT,TRBV24-1,NA,TRBD1,TRBJ1-5
CAVSESTSLTWDYTF,TGTGCCGTCAGTGAGTCGACCAGTCTAACGTGGGATTACACCTTC,TRBV10-3,NA,NA,TRBJ1-2
CASSRRTSGSPGEQFF,TGTGCCAGCAGCCGGAGGACTAGCGGGAGTCCTGGGGAGCAGTTCTTC,TRBV11-2,NA,TRBD2,TRBJ2-1
CSALSDRGLTF,TGCAGTGCTTTGTCCGACAGGGGCCTGACTTTC,TRBV20-1,NA,TRBD1,TRBJ2-6
CSVEGGDSETQYF,TGCAGCGTTGAAGGTGGGGATTCTGAGACCCAGTACTTC,TRBV29-1,NA,NA,TRBJ2-5
CASSRGLAGETQYF,TGTGCCAGTAGCAGAGGACTAGCGGGAGAGACCCAGTACTTC,TRBV19,NA,TRBD2,TRBJ2-5
CASGGLAGHEQFF,TGTGCCAGTGGGGGACTAGCGGGCCATGAGCAGTTCTTC,TRBV19,NA,TRBD2,TRBJ2-1
CASSLVGLGNTEAFF,TGCGCCAGCAGCTTGGTTGGGTTGGGAAACACTGAAGCTTTCTTT,TRBV5-1,many,NA,TRBJ1-1
CSARDRGAGNQPQHF,TGCAGTGCTAGGGACAGGGGTGCGGGCAATCAGCCCCAGCATTTT,TRBV20-1,NA,TRBD1,TRBJ1-5
CASSLGQGELVYEQYF,TGCGCCAGCAGCCTAGGACAGGGAGAACTCGTCTACGAGCAGTACTTC,TRBV5-1,NA,TRBD1,TRBJ2-7
CASRFGTSLQETQYF,TGTGCCAGCAGATTCGGGACTAGCCTTCAAGAGACCCAGTACTTC,TRBV6-1,many,TRBD2,TRBJ2-5
CASSAQGRYEQYF,TGTGCCAGCAGCGCTCAAGGGCGCTACGAGCAGTACTTC,TRBV9,NA,NA,TRBJ2-7
CSFDRVNTQCF,TGCAGCTTTGACAGGGTAAATACGCAGTGTTTT,TRBV29-1,NA,TRBD1,TRBJ2-3
CASSPTGQGAYNSPLHF,TGTGCCAGCAGTCCGACCGGGCAGGGGGCCTATAATTCACCCCTCCACTTT,TRBV10-3,NA,TRBD1,TRBJ1-6
CASSGGRITEAFF,TGTGCCAGCAGTGGGGGCAGGATCACTGAAGCTTTCTTT,TRBV7-2,few,NA,TRBJ1-1
CSARDLISGRKWNIQYF,TGCAGTGCTAGAGATCTTATTAGCGGGAGAAAATGGAACATTCAGTACTTC,TRBV20-1,NA,TRBD2,TRBJ2-4
CAWGGREGVGELFF,TGTGCCTGGGGGGGGCGGGAGGGGGTCGGGGAGCTGTTTTTT,TRBV7-3,few,TRBD2,TRBJ2-2
CASSFTAGDTQYF,TGTGCCAGCAGCTTTACAGCCGGCGATACGCAGTATTTT,TRBV7-2,many,NA,TRBJ2-3
CSARGTGSPYEQYF,TGCAGTGCTAGAGGGACAGGGTCTCCCTACGAGCAGTACTTC,TRBV20-1,NA,TRBD1,TRBJ2-7
CASSDGSGGTYEQYF,TGTGCCAGCAGTGACGGTTCGGGGGGCACCTACGAGCAGTACTTC,TRBV2,few,NA,TRBJ2-7
CASSSVHRGSYEQYF,TGTGCCAGCAGTTCCGTGCACAGGGGTTCCTACGAGCAGTACTTC,TRBV6-2/TRBV6-3,NA,TRBD1,TRBJ2-7
CASSLGWQGNGYTF,TGTGCCAGTAGCCTGGGCTGGCAGGGGAATGGCTACACCTTC,TRBV19,NA,NA,TRBJ1-2
CASSRPSISDSEKLFF,TGTGCCAGCAGTAGGCCTAGTATCTCTGATAGCGAAAAACTGTTTTTT,TRBV6-1,NA,NA,TRBJ1-4
CSAQGVRETQYF,TGCAGTGCCCAAGGCGTGAGAGAGACCCAGTACTTC,TRBV20-1,NA,NA,TRBJ2-5
CASTRAANTGELFF,TGTGCCAGCACCAGGGCAGCCAACACCGGGGAGCTGTTTTTT,TRBV3-1,few,NA,TRBJ2-2
CASSLAAGGPNEQYF,TGTGCCAGCAGCTTGGCGGCGGGAGGGCCGAACGAGCAGTACTTC,TRBV5-4,many,TRBD2,TRBJ2-7
CAWSVRTSGVTGTYNEQFF,TGTGCCTGGAGTGTACGGACTAGCGGGGTGACGGGGACTTACAATGAGCAGTTCTTC,TRBV30,few,TRBD2,TRBJ2-1